This TCR beta chain is from a study of OX40 agonist ivuxolimab in advanced cancers. Background on the study: Enrollees could have had prior anti-PD-1, anti-PD-L1 or anti-CTLA-4 therapy, which more than 30% had received. Partial responses were achieved by three patients: one hepatocellular carcinoma, two cutaneous melanoma. Study-level results: Those patients achieving a partial response at 0.1-3.0 mg/kg showed among the lowest clonal expansion. Clones of CD4+ and CD8+ blood T cells grew by week 6 at doses of 0.1 to 3.0 mg/kg.

The method was immunoSEQ multiplex PCR; TCRdb's version includes in-frame clones alone and lacks a portion of them. Among just over 35,000 clones listed, 70% to 85% were seen once. As concerns this clone: No antigen is known for it.

V was pared by 2 bases and J by 8 bases, with 18 bases between. This CDR3 has 15 amino acids. The V gene's germline CDR1 is MRHNA and CDR2 SNTAGT. This receptor was identified in an adult with an advanced solid tumor such as melanoma, head and neck, liver or kidney cancer. This sequence joins TRBV6-4 and TRBJ1-2; D is perhaps TRBD1 (5 bases). The sequences come from CD4+ or CD8+ T cells sorted from blood, collected in a trial of the OX40 agonist ivuxolimab. CDR3 sequence: CASSDRWQGNTGYTF. The CDR3 DNA sequence: TGTGCCAGCAGTGACCGGTGGCAGGGAAACACGGGCTACACCTTC.